The 25 T cell receptor beta chains reported below all come from one sample, sequenced in a study of blood T cell repertoires in COVID-19. Sequenced by immunoSEQ multiplex PCR; TCRdb stores in-frame clones only, minus some. The sample consists of over 20,000 clones, about 80% of them appearing once. The sequencing input was peripheral blood. The source is a human donor in a cohort sampled during active COVID-19.

The chain couples TRBV6-1 to TRBJ1-1, with TRBD1 as a possible D gene (6 bases). Trimming took 3 bases from V and 4 from J, leaving 12 bases between them. This CDR3 comprises 14 residues. Germline V gives CDR1 MNHNS, CDR2 SASEGT. DNA for the CDR3: TGTGCCAGCAGTGATTCTTTCAGGGGCACTGAAGCTTTCTTT. Residues: CASSDSFRGTEAFF.

The rearrangement uses TRBV4-3 and TRBJ2-1; maybe TRBD2 (6 bases). Germline loops: CDR1 LGHNA, CDR2 YSLEER. The CDR3 consists of 16 residues. Trimming removed 0 bases at V and 6 bases at J, with 15 bases between. CDR3 bases: TGCGCCAGCAGCCAAGAGGCAGGGACTGGCCTCAATGAGCAGTTCTTC. As protein: CASSQEAGTGLNEQFF.

This clone occurred once. The chain couples TRBV19 to TRBJ1-4; D call uncertain. V was clipped by 4 bases and J by 6 bases, with 6 bases between them. The CDR3 covers 12 residues. Germline V gene data show CDR1 as LNHDA and CDR2 as SQIVND (reference sequence). The CDR3 region has the DNA TGTGCCAGTAGTAACAAAGATGAAAAACTGTTTTTT. Its translation is CASSNKDEKLFF.

The V call is TRBV11-2, the J call TRBJ2-2; TRBD2 matches 7 bases. This CDR3 is 15 amino acids long. With 0 bases clipped from V and 8 bases from J, the junction kept 6 bases outside the gene matches. Per the germline V gene, CDR1 is SGHAT and CDR2 is FQNNGV. Here the CDR3 reads CASSLDIRGGGELFF. DNA of the CDR3: TGTGCCAGCAGCTTAGATATACGCGGGGGAGGGGAGCTGTTTTTT. Filled out from reference TRBV11-2 and TRBJ2-2, the complete variable domain reads EAGVAQSPRYKIIEKRQSVAFWCNPISGHATLYWYQQILGQGPKLLIQFQNNGVVDDSQLPKDRFSAERLKGVDSTLKIQPAKLEDSAVYLCASSLDIRGGGELFFGEGSRLTVL.

This clone was counted between two and nine times. This chain uses TRBV6-2 or TRBV6-3 with TRBJ1-5; D gene uncertain. Trimming removed 5 bases from V and 2 bases from J, with 10 bases in between. The germline V gene has CDR1 MNHEY and CDR2 SVGEGT. This CDR3 is 14 amino acids long. CDR3 region: CASSLPGGNQPQHF. The CDR3 DNA reads as TGTGCCAGCAGTCTTCCGGGAGGCAATCAGCCCCAGCATTTT.

The chain uses TRBV9 and TRBJ1-1, with a tentative D call TRBD1 (5 bases). V was clipped by 3 bases and J by 7 bases, with 13 bases between them. CDR1 is SGDLS and CDR2 is YYNGEE in the germline V gene. This CDR3 has 13 residues. The CDR3 region is CASSALLGGEAFF. In DNA, the CDR3 is TGTGCCAGCAGCGCCCTCTTGGGGGGTGAAGCTTTCTTT. Together with reference TRBV9 and TRBJ1-1, the CDR3 gives the full variable domain: DSGVTQTPKHLITATGQRVTLRCSPRSGDLSVYWYQQSLDQGLQFLIQYYNGEERAKGNILERFSAQQFPDLHSELNLSSLELGDSALYFCASSALLGGEAFFGQGTRLTVV.

The gene calls are TRBV11-3 and TRBJ2-2; D might be TRBD1 (5 bases). The CDR3 spans 15 residues. V was trimmed by 5 bases and J by 5 bases, leaving 15 bases between them. The germline CDR1 and CDR2 sequences are SGHNT and YENEEA. The CDR3 nucleotides are TGTGCCAGCAGCCCCCGATCAGGGAAAACCGGGGAGCTGTTTTTT. Residues: CASSPRSGKTGELFF. Full variable domain (outside the CDR3, taken from reference TRBV11-3 and TRBJ2-2): EAGVVQSPRYKIIEKKQPVAFWCNPISGHNTLYWYLQNLGQGPELLIRYENEEAVDDSQLPKDRFSAERLKGVDSTLKIQPAELGDSAVYLCASSPRSGKTGELFFGEGSRLTVL.

This clone occurred once. V usage is TRBV29-1 and J usage is TRBJ1-1, with a tentative D call TRBD1 (6 bases). V was clipped by 8 bases and J by 1 base, with 23 bases between them. Germline CDR1 reads SQVTM; CDR2 reads ANQGSEA. This CDR3 is built from 16 residues. The DNA for the CDR3 is TGCAGCCCTACTCCCCCCCCCAGGGGAACGAACACTGAAGCTTTCTTT. This sequence encodes CSPTPPPRGTNTEAFF.

The gene calls are TRBV9 and TRBJ1-3, with TRBD1 matching 9 bases. J gave up 1 base and V 3 bases, and 5 bases lay outside the gene matches. Germline V gene lookup returns CDR1 SGDLS and CDR2 YYNGEE. This CDR3 is 16 amino acids long. The CDR3 here is CASSDEQGASGNTIYF. CDR3 bases: TGTGCCAGCAGCGACGAACAGGGGGCATCTGGAAACACCATATATTTT.

The CDR3 DNA reads as TGTGCCAGCAGTTACGCGAGTGGGGGACAGGGAAGGCAGCCCCAGCATTTT. Amino acid sequence: CASSYASGGQGRQPQHF. V and J are TRBV6-2 or TRBV6-3 and TRBJ1-5; 9 nucleotides align to TRBD1. The trim removed 2 bases at V and 7 bases at J, leaving 12 bases unmatched. Germline V CDR1 and CDR2: MNHEY, SVGEGT. The CDR3 runs to 17 residues.

V and J are TRBV6-1 and TRBJ2-1; 9 bases are a match to TRBD2. The CDR3 sequence is 16 residues long. The ends lost 3 bases at V and 6 bases at J; junction bases unmatched: 9. Germline V gene lookup returns CDR1 MNHNS and CDR2 SASEGT. CDR3 DNA: TGTGCCAGCAGTGACCGTAAGCGGGGGGATCTCAATGAGCAGTTCTTC. It translates to CASSDRKRGDLNEQFF.

This clone is categorized as medium-sized. This chain connects TRBV2 to TRBJ2-7; 8 bases are a match to TRBD1. V trimming: 4 bases; J trimming: 0 bases; junction bases outside the gene matches: 8. CDR3 length: 16 amino acids. CDR1 is SNHLY and CDR2 is FYNNEI in the germline V gene. CDR3 region: CASSAFGTGYSYEQYF. CDR3 sequence (DNA): TGTGCCAGCAGTGCCTTCGGGACAGGTTACTCCTACGAGCAGTACTTC.

This clone was seen a handful of times. V is TRBV20-1 and J is TRBJ1-2; perhaps TRBD1 as D (6 bases). Germline loops: CDR1 DFQATT, CDR2 SNEGSKA (reference sequence). V gave up 3 bases and J gave up 8 bases, with 10 bases separating them. The CDR3 sequence is 11 residues long. The CDR3 region has the DNA TGCAGTGCTAGGCCGACAGGCGGCTACACCTTC. Encoded protein: CSARPTGGYTF.

J is TRBJ1-2 and V is TRBV7-9, with 7 bases that match TRBD1. V was pared by 5 bases and J by 3 bases, with 3 bases of the junction left unmatched. The CDR3 runs to 13 residues. Germline V gene data show CDR1 as SEHNR and CDR2 as FQNEAQ (reference sequence). Here the CDR3 DNA reads TGTGCCAGCAGCGCCGGACAGGACTATGGCTACACCTTC. Amino acids: CASSAGQDYGYTF.

This clone was counted only a few times. The chain has TRBV9 and TRBJ2-7; 8 positions match TRBD1. The CDR3 contains 14 residues. The germline CDR1 and CDR2 sequences are SGDLS and YYNGEE. Trimming removed 2 bases from V and 5 bases from J; junction bases left unmatched: 6. The chain's CDR3 is CASSVRTGSHEQYF. CDR3 sequence (DNA): TGTGCCAGCAGCGTCCGGACAGGGTCCCACGAGCAGTACTTC. Drawing the rest from reference TRBV9 and TRBJ2-7, the complete variable domain is DSGVTQTPKHLITATGQRVTLRCSPRSGDLSVYWYQQSLDQGLQFLIQYYNGEERAKGNILERFSAQQFPDLHSELNLSSLELGDSALYFCASSVRTGSHEQYFGPGTRLTVT.

The chain employs TRBV18 and TRBJ1-1, with a possible D match to TRBD1 (5 bases). This CDR3 is built from 17 residues. V lost 3 bases and J 0 bases, leaving 17 bases between the germline ends. Germline CDR1 is KGHSH and CDR2 is LQKENI. CDR3 bases: TGTGCCAGCTCACCCTACCTCACGGACAACCTGAACACTGAAGCTTTCTTT. Amino acids: CASSPYLTDNLNTEAFF.

This clone occurred a few times. The chain carries TRBV5-1 and TRBJ1-6; D may be TRBD1 (5 bases). In germline, CDR1 is SGHRS, CDR2 YFSETQ. The CDR3 length is 13 residues. Trimming took 1 base from V and 8 from J, leaving 7 bases between them. CDR3 in DNA: TGCGCCAGCAGCTTGACAGGTTATTCACCCCTCCACTTT. Translating gives CASSLTGYSPLHF.

The J gene is TRBJ2-7, the V gene TRBV28; D remains ambiguous. V was shortened by 4 bases and J by 2 bases, with 15 bases between the two germline ends. The CDR3 extends over 15 amino acids. Germline loops: CDR1 MDHEN, CDR2 SYDVKM. The CDR3 nucleotides are TGTGCCAGCAGTTCTGAGGTCACCTCCCCCTACGAGCAGTACTTC. This codes for CASSSEVTSPYEQYF.

This clone came up once. V gene TRBV3-1 (or the pseudogene TRBV3-2) combines with J gene TRBJ2-7, with TRBD1 matching 11 bases. The germline V gene has CDR1 LGHDT and CDR2 YNNKEL (reference sequence). The CDR3 has 15 amino acids. V shed 6 bases and J 7 bases; nucleotides not matched to a gene: 11. In DNA form, the CDR3 reads TGTGCCAGCAGTCCACCGGGACAGGGGGTGGGAGAGCAGTACTTC. This encodes CASSPPGQGVGEQYF.

The chain uses TRBV7-2 and TRBJ2-5; D perhaps matches TRBD2 (5 bases). Germline assignment: CDR1 SGHTA and CDR2 FQGNSA. The CDR3 extends over 13 amino acids. V gave up 1 base and J gave up 7 bases, with 10 bases separating them. The CDR3 is CASSLGGLPTQYF. CDR3 sequence (DNA): TGTGCCAGCAGCTTAGGCGGACTCCCGACCCAGTACTTC. Supplemented by reference TRBV7-2 and TRBJ2-5, the full variable domain reads GAGVSQSPSNKVTEKGKDVELRCDPISGHTALYWYRQSLGQGLEFLIYFQGNSAPDKSGLPSDRFSAERTGGSVSTLTIQRTQQEDSAVYLCASSLGGLPTQYFGPGTRLLVL.

The V call is TRBV28, the J call TRBJ1-2; D remains ambiguous. Trimming stripped 4 bases from V and 7 bases from J, with 10 bases between. Germline V gene data show CDR1 as MDHEN and CDR2 as SYDVKM. The CDR3 sequence is 12 residues long. For the CDR3, the DNA is TGTGCCAGCAGTTCCGGGCGGGGTGGCTACACCTTC. Translated: CASSSGRGGYTF.

This rearrangement joins TRBV6-5 to TRBJ1-2; possibly TRBD1 for D (6 bases). Per germline, CDR1 MNHEY and CDR2 SVGAGI. V was clipped by 2 bases and J by 8 bases, with 9 bases between them. The CDR3 loop spans 12 amino acids. CDR3 loop: CASSYGQSGYTF. CDR3 DNA sequence: TGTGCCAGCAGTTACGGACAGAGCGGCTACACCTTC.

This chain uses TRBV5-6 with TRBJ1-6; no reliable D call. CDR3 size: 15 residues. CDR1 and CDR2 from the germline V gene are SGHDT and YYEEEE. The V and J ends lost 0 bases and 8 bases respectively, with 12 bases between them. The CDR3 reads CASSLGLSEDSPLHF. For the CDR3, the DNA is TGTGCCAGCAGCTTGGGACTCTCGGAAGATTCACCCCTCCACTTT. The full variable domain, completed using reference TRBV5-6 and TRBJ1-6, is DAGVTQSPTHLIKTRGQQVTLRCSPKSGHDTVSWYQQALGQGPQFIFQYYEEEERQRGNFPDRFSGHQFPNYSSELNVNALLLGDSALYLCASSLGLSEDSPLHFGNGTRLTVT.

V is TRBV29-1 and J is TRBJ2-5; 7 nucleotides line up with TRBD2. Germline loops: CDR1 SQVTM, CDR2 ANQGSEA. This CDR3 is 12 amino acids long. V trimming: 2 bases; J trimming: 3 bases; junction bases outside the gene matches: 0. CDR3 bases: TGCAGCGTTGAACGGGGGGAAGAGACCCAGTACTTC. This gives the protein CSVERGEETQYF. Full variable domain (missing parts from reference TRBV29-1 and TRBJ2-5): SAVISQKPSRDICQRGTSLTIQCQVDSQVTMMFWYRQQPGQSLTLIATANQGSEATYESGFVIDKFPISRPNLTFSTLTVSNMSPEDSSIYLCSVERGEETQYFGPGTRLLVL.

This chain connects TRBV4-1 to TRBJ2-1; perhaps TRBD2 as D (6 bases). CDR3 size: 18 residues. V dropped 0 bases and J dropped 5 bases, with 20 bases sitting between them. The germline V gene encodes CDR1 MGHRA and CDR2 YSYEKL. CDR3 in DNA: TGCGCCAGCAGCCAAGAAGGGTATCGGGGGTTGTTCGACAATGAGCAGTTCTTC. This encodes CASSQEGYRGLFDNEQFF.